The rows below give T cell receptor beta chains drawn from one sample of a study of T cells in Graves' hyperthyroidism and ophthalmopathy. Each CDR3 protein is one row after TCRdb ran MiXCR on the multiplex PCR reads. The sample carries about 400,000 distinct CDR3 sequences, about an eighth recorded once. Sequencing was carried out using blood. These receptors originate from a woman aged 18-30 years with Graves' hyperthyroidism. Each CDR3 is given with its conserved first and last residue. The D gene is left open where the match is weak. Size values are once, few and many counts, or a class for expanded clones, and some rows have none.

J | size | D | V | DNA | CDR3
TRBJ1-1 | few | NA | TRBV6-5 | TGTGCCAGCAGTTACCGGGGTGGGTACACTGAAGCTTTCTTT | CASSYRGGYTEAFF
TRBJ1-2 | many | TRBD1 | TRBV28 | TGTGCCAGCAGAAGGGGGCCGGGAGGCTACACCTTC | CASRRGPGGYTF
TRBJ1-2 | many | NA | TRBV7-9 | TGTGCCAGCAGCTCGAAAAGGCATGGCTACACCTTC | CASSSKRHGYTF
TRBJ2-5 | NA | NA | TRBV19 | TGTGCCAGTAGTATGGTGTTTCGAGAGACCCAGTACTTC | CASSMVFRETQYF
TRBJ2-7 | many | NA | TRBV12-3/TRBV12-4 | TGTGCCAGCAGTCTTCTCAAGTTCGGTGAGCAGTACTTC | CASSLLKFGEQYF
TRBJ1-4 | many | TRBD1 | TRBV15 | TGTGCCACCAGCCGCGACAGGGTTGAAAAACTGTTTTTT | CATSRDRVEKLFF
TRBJ1-2 | NA | TRBD1 | TRBV6-2/TRBV6-3 | TGTGCCAGCAGTCGAATGAGGGGACAGGGCGGCGGCTACACCTTC | CASSRMRGQGGGYTF
TRBJ2-1 | many | NA | TRBV7-9 | TGTGCCAGCAGCTTGGCCCTTTCGCCGAAGGCCTACAATGAGCAGTTCTTC | CASSLALSPKAYNEQFF
TRBJ2-7 | few | TRBD2 | TRBV27 | TGTGCCAGCAGTCTCGGGACTAGCGGGACCTCGGGGGAGCAGTACTTC | CASSLGTSGTSGEQYF
TRBJ2-1 | many | NA | TRBV28 | TGTCCCTACCCCTGGATATACAATGAGCAGTTCTTC | CPYPWIYNEQFF
TRBJ2-2 | NA | NA | TRBV5-4 | TGTGCCAGCAGCTTGGGACTCTCGAACACCGGGGAGCTGTTTTTT | CASSLGLSNTGELFF
TRBJ2-1 | many | TRBD2 | TRBV28 | TGTGCCAGCAGTCTTCTACGTAGGACTAGCGGGAGGTACAATGAGCAGTTCTTC | CASSLLRRTSGRYNEQFF
TRBJ1-3 | NA | TRBD1 | TRBV5-1 | TGCGCCAGCAGCTTGGGTCAGGGGACAGGATCTGGAAACACCATATATTTT | CASSLGQGTGSGNTIYF
TRBJ2-5 | NA | NA | TRBV12-3/TRBV12-4 | TGTGCCAGCACACAGGGTGAGGAGACCCAGTACTTC | CASTQGEETQYF
TRBJ1-1 | many | TRBD1 | TRBV12-5 | TGTGCTAGTGGTTTGGTACTAAGACAGGGAGTCACTGAAGCTTTCTTT | CASGLVLRQGVTEAFF
TRBJ2-3 | many | NA | TRBV12-3/TRBV12-4 | TGTGCCAGCAGTTTTGTCTTTGTGGGGGTTACGCAGTATTTT | CASSFVFVGVTQYF
TRBJ2-1 | NA | TRBD1 | TRBV19 | TGTGCCAGTAGTATTAAGGGGGCCCACCTGAATGAGCAGTTCTTC | CASSIKGAHLNEQFF
TRBJ2-7 | NA | NA | TRBV29-1 | TGCAGCGTTACCGGCACCGTAAACGAGCAGTACTTC | CSVTGTVNEQYF
TRBJ1-5 | NA | NA | TRBV7-8 | TGTGCCAGCAGCTTAGAGGCGGGGCCTAATCAGCCCCAGCATTTT | CASSLEAGPNQPQHF
TRBJ1-2 | NA | NA | TRBV12-3/TRBV12-4 | TGTGCCAGCAGCCCCGACCTGGGGGGCTACACCTTC | CASSPDLGGYTF
TRBJ1-3 | NA | TRBD1 | TRBV18 | TGTGCCAGCTCACCGACAGGGGTGAGAGGAAACACCATATATTTT | CASSPTGVRGNTIYF
TRBJ1-6 | many | NA | TRBV5-6 | TGTGCCAGCAGCGTCGTCGGCGATTCACCCCTCCACTTT | CASSVVGDSPLHF
TRBJ2-7 | NA | NA | TRBV4-1 | TGCGCCAGCAGCCAAGTTAAGGCCTACGAGCAGTACTTC | CASSQVKAYEQYF
TRBJ1-6 | many | TRBD1 | TRBV6-1 | TGTGCCAGCAGTCGGATGGGGACAGGGAGGAATTCACCCCTCCACTTT | CASSRMGTGRNSPLHF
TRBJ1-2 | many | NA | TRBV7-9 | TGTGCCAGCAGCTACACCGGACAGTCAGGCTACACCTTC | CASSYTGQSGYTF
TRBJ1-5 | NA | NA | TRBV6-5 | TGTGCCAGCAGTTACTCGAGCGGGGACCTTAGCAATCAGCCCCAGCATTTT | CASSYSSGDLSNQPQHF
TRBJ1-4 | few | TRBD1 | TRBV28 | TGTGCCAGCACCCCGGACAGGGAGGATACTAATGAAAAACTGTTTTTT | CASTPDREDTNEKLFF
TRBJ1-2 | many | NA | TRBV27 | TGTGCCAGCAGCTCCGATGGGGGGAGAGGATATGGCTACACCTTC | CASSSDGGRGYGYTF
TRBJ2-1 | few | NA | TRBV3-1 | TGTGCCAGCAGCCCTCTGGGGAGCTCCTCCTACAATGAGCAGTTCTTC | CASSPLGSSSYNEQFF
TRBJ1-2 | NA | NA | TRBV4-3 | TGCGCCAGCAGCCAAGGCGCAGGGTACGACTATGGCTACACCTTC | CASSQGAGYDYGYTF
TRBJ2-3 | NA | TRBD2 | TRBV27 | TGTGCCAGCAGTTCGGGACTAGCGATTCCGGAAGGAGATACGCAGTATTTT | CASSSGLAIPEGDTQYF
TRBJ2-7 | many | NA | TRBV27 | TGTGCCAGCAGTCTGATCGGGACGCCACTTTACGAGCAGTACTTC | CASSLIGTPLYEQYF
TRBJ2-5 | many | TRBD1 | TRBV20-1 | TGCAGTGCTAGACTTGACAGGGGCACCCTCCAAGAGACCCAGTACTTC | CSARLDRGTLQETQYF
TRBJ2-3 | many | NA | TRBV12-5 | TGTGCTAGTGGTTCTCGTACGGTGGATACGCAGTATTTT | CASGSRTVDTQYF
TRBJ1-1 | many | NA | TRBV28 | TGTGCCAGCAGGTCGTATGGGGGGGAGAGGACTGAAGCTTTCTTT | CASRSYGGERTEAFF
TRBJ2-3 | NA | NA | TRBV5-1 | TGCGCCAGCAGCTTGGGGGCGGGACAAGATACGCAGTATTTT | CASSLGAGQDTQYF
TRBJ2-2 | NA | NA | TRBV20-1 | TGCAGTGCCCCGGATTGGAACCTCACCGGGGAGCTGTTTTTT | CSAPDWNLTGELFF
TRBJ1-2 | many | NA | TRBV5-1 | TGCGCCAGCAGCACCAAGGGAGACTATGGCTACACCTTC | CASSTKGDYGYTF
TRBJ1-4 | many | NA | TRBV28 | TGTGCCAGCGAAAACCCAGGGGAGCCTAATGAAAAACTGTTTTTT | CASENPGEPNEKLFF
TRBJ2-5 | many | NA | TRBV2 | TGTGCCAGCAGGACGGTCCCTGGGGAGACCCAGTACTTC | CASRTVPGETQYF
TRBJ1-1 | NA | TRBD1 | TRBV7-9 | TGTGCCAGCAGCTTAGCCTACAGGGGAAGGATTGAAGCTTTCTTT | CASSLAYRGRIEAFF
TRBJ1-6 | few | TRBD1 | TRBV9 | TGTGCCAGCAGCGGATTGGGGACAGGGGGCTATTCACCCCTCCACTTT | CASSGLGTGGYSPLHF
TRBJ1-1 | many | TRBD1 | TRBV6-1 | TGTGCCAGCAGAAGACAGGGCAGGGAGAACACTGAAGCTTTCTTT | CASRRQGRENTEAFF
TRBJ1-2 | few | NA | TRBV5-8 | TGTGCCAGCAGCTTGTGGGACTCGGGTAATGGCTACACCTTC | CASSLWDSGNGYTF
TRBJ1-1 | many | NA | TRBV7-9 | TGTGCCAGCAAAGAGGGAGGGAGCATGAACACTGAAGCTTTCTTT | CASKEGGSMNTEAFF
TRBJ2-5 | few | NA | TRBV7-2 | TGTGCCAGCAGCTGGTTACAGGAACAAGAGACCCAGTACTTC | CASSWLQEQETQYF
TRBJ2-2 | NA | NA | TRBV6-2/TRBV6-3 | TGTGCCAGCAAGATCAGGGGGGTGAACACCGGGGAGCTGTTTTTT | CASKIRGVNTGELFF